This passage covers 20 T cell receptor beta chains from one sample sequenced in a study of blood T cell repertoires in COVID-19. Sequenced by immunoSEQ multiplex PCR; TCRdb stores in-frame clones only, minus some. The data hold 350,000 to 450,000 clones, with 70% to 90% observed a single time. Input material: PBMCs or T cells enriched from blood (not recorded which). The receptors shown here come from a woman between 18 and 30 years old who had been exposed to COVID-19.

This chain links TRBV19 with TRBJ2-1; 9 positions agree with TRBD1. The germline CDR1 and CDR2 sequences are LNHDA and SQIVND (reference sequence). J was trimmed by 6 bases and V by 7 bases; bases with no gene match: 10. There are 15 residues in the CDR3. The CDR3 sequence is CASIPDRGLGNEQFF. The CDR3 nucleotides read TGTGCCAGTATCCCGGACAGGGGTCTTGGCAATGAGCAGTTCTTC.

The chain links TRBV18 to TRBJ2-1, with TRBD2 as a possible D gene (7 bases). Looked up from germline, CDR1 is KGHSH and CDR2 is LQKENI. Trimming pared 6 bases from V and 6 bases from J, leaving 18 bases between. The CDR3 is 15 amino acids. The CDR3 DNA reads as TGTGCCAGCTCGTCCAGCAGGGGAGGGCTCAATGAGCAGTTCTTC. This translates into CASSSSRGGLNEQFF.

The V call is TRBV7-6, the J call TRBJ2-1, with no clear D. The CDR3 sequence is 16 residues long. Deletions cut 2 bases from V and 3 bases from J, with 14 bases between. Germline CDR1 is SGHVS and CDR2 is FNYEAQ. CDR3 sequence: CASSLSIGPLYNEQFF. The DNA of the CDR3 is TGTGCCAGCAGCTTAAGTATTGGCCCGCTCTACAATGAGCAGTTCTTC.

This clone occurred once. This chain uses TRBV9 with TRBJ1-2; a weak D match, TRBD1 (6 bases). The CDR3 length is 15 residues. In germline, CDR1 is SGDLS, CDR2 YYNGEE. Trimming stripped 6 bases from V and 0 bases from J, with 15 bases between. The CDR3 region is CASTPRGGANYGYTF. Written as DNA, the CDR3 is TGTGCCAGCACCCCTCGTGGGGGCGCTAACTATGGCTACACCTTC.

The chain recombines TRBV11-2 with TRBJ2-3; D not certain. CDR1 is SGHAT and CDR2 is FQNNGV in the germline V gene. This CDR3 contains 14 residues. The V end lost 2 bases, the J end lost 1 base, and 7 bases lay between the germline ends. DNA for the CDR3: TGTGCCAGCAGCTTAAACCCGGGCACAGATACGCAGTATTTT. As protein: CASSLNPGTDTQYF.

The J gene is TRBJ2-7, the V gene TRBV7-2; 9 nucleotides match TRBD1. The germline V gene has CDR1 SGHTA and CDR2 FQGNSA. V gave up 4 bases and J gave up 4 bases; unmatched junction bases: 8. The CDR3 has 15 residues. The CDR3 is CASSSNTGGAYEQYF. CDR3 DNA sequence: TGTGCCAGCAGCTCCAATACAGGGGGCGCGTACGAGCAGTACTTC.

The CDR3 DNA follows: TGTGCCAGCTGCCTCACGGGCCTCCGGGAAAACTATGGCTACACCTTC. Translating it yields CASCLTGLRENYGYTF. The V call is TRBV6-4, the J call TRBJ1-2; D gene unclear. Deletions cut 8 bases from V and 2 bases from J, with 21 bases between. This CDR3 is built from 16 residues. Germline V CDR1 and CDR2: MRHNA, SNTAGT.

J is TRBJ2-5 and V is TRBV6-5, with TRBD1 identical over 9 bases. V shed 4 bases and J 5 bases; nucleotides not matched to a gene: 11. CDR1 MNHEY and CDR2 SVGAGI come from the germline V gene. The CDR3 is 16 amino acids. DNA for the CDR3: TGTGCCAGCAGTTCGAATCCGGGACAGGGCTATGAGACCCAGTACTTC. It encodes CASSSNPGQGYETQYF.

This chain links TRBV14 with TRBJ2-1; possibly TRBD2 for D (5 bases). The CDR3 totals 16 residues. V dropped 4 bases and J dropped 0 bases, with 13 bases sitting between them. Germline CDR1 reads SGHDN; CDR2 reads FVKESK. The DNA of the CDR3 is TGTGCCAGCAGCCCCCCTATTGGGAGCTCCTACAATGAGCAGTTCTTC. This sequence encodes CASSPPIGSSYNEQFF. The full variable domain, in which reference TRBV14 and TRBJ2-1 provide the parts outside the CDR3, is EAGVTQFPSHSVIEKGQTVTLRCDPISGHDNLYWYRRVMGKEIKFLLHFVKESKQDESGMPNNRFLAERTGGTYSTLKVQPAELEDSGVYFCASSPPIGSSYNEQFFGPGTRLTVL.

The chain combines TRBV27 with TRBJ2-5; 7 bases are shared with TRBD2. CDR3 length equals 14 residues. CDR1 is MNHEY, CDR2 SMNVEV, per germline (reference sequence). The ends lost 3 bases at V and 5 bases at J; junction bases unmatched: 6. In nucleotides, the CDR3 is TGTGCCAGCAGTTTTGGCGGGAGTCAGGAGACCCAGTACTTC. Residues: CASSFGGSQETQYF.

The CDR3 DNA reads as TGCAGCGTTGATCTGGCGGGGGGGGATACGCAGTATTTT. This encodes CSVDLAGGDTQYF. The chain links TRBV29-1 to TRBJ2-3; 9 bases are a match to TRBD2. There are 13 residues in the CDR3. CDR1 is SQVTM, CDR2 ANQGSEA, per germline. J gave up 6 bases and V 3 bases, and 4 bases lay outside the gene matches.

The chain combines TRBV6-5 with TRBJ1-2, with 7 bases fitting TRBD1. After removal of 7 bases from V and 4 bases from J, the junction contained 12 bases not matched to a gene. CDR3 length: 15 amino acids. Germline V gives CDR1 MNHEY, CDR2 SVGAGI. The CDR3 nucleotides are TGTGCCAGCAAGCAACAGGGGACAGTGAGCTATGGCTACACCTTC. This codes for CASKQQGTVSYGYTF.

V usage is TRBV21-1 and J usage is TRBJ1-2; the table's D call of TRBD1 was not tested on the DNA. TRBV21-1 is recorded as a pseudogene. The CDR3 is made up of 14 amino acids. This CDR3 reads CASSKTPGGDGYTF. As DNA, the CDR3 is TGTGCCAGCAGCAAAACCCCAGGGGGCGATGGCTACACCTTT.

J is TRBJ2-3 and V is TRBV12-3 or TRBV12-4; D is ambiguous. The CDR3 spans 11 residues. V was clipped by 6 bases and J by 10 bases, with 11 bases between them. In DNA form, the CDR3 reads TGTGCCAGCAGCCGAGAGCTCGCGCAGTATTTT. Translation: CASSRELAQYF.

The V and J genes are TRBV4-1 and TRBJ2-7; D is perhaps TRBD2 (5 bases). The CDR3 loop spans 15 amino acids. Trimming removed 0 bases from V and 7 bases from J, with 16 bases in between. Germline V gene data show CDR1 as MGHRA and CDR2 as YSYEKL. CDR3 nucleotides: TGCGCCAGCAGCCAAGACCCGGGATGGGCTTGGGAGCAGTACTTC. This encodes CASSQDPGWAWEQYF.

The chain combines TRBV11-2 with TRBJ2-5, with 16 positions matching TRBD2. The V gene's germline CDR1 is SGHAT and CDR2 FQNNGV. The V gene end was trimmed by 5 bases and the J gene end by 5 bases; junction bases not matched to a gene: 5. The CDR3 is 16 residues long. The CDR3: CASSKKGLAGGETQYF. The CDR3 bases are TGTGCCAGCAGCAAAAAGGGACTAGCGGGAGGGGAGACCCAGTACTTC. The full variable domain, its missing parts supplied by reference TRBV11-2 and TRBJ2-5, is EAGVAQSPRYKIIEKRQSVAFWCNPISGHATLYWYQQILGQGPKLLIQFQNNGVVDDSQLPKDRFSAERLKGVDSTLKIQPAKLEDSAVYLCASSKKGLAGGETQYFGPGTRLLVL.

The rearrangement links TRBV6-1 to TRBJ2-3; 8 bases line up with TRBD2. The CDR3 loop spans 16 amino acids. The germline V gene encodes CDR1 MNHNS and CDR2 SASEGT. V shed 2 bases and J 0 bases; nucleotides not matched to a gene: 4. CDR3 region: CASSELAGASTDTQYF. In nucleotides, the CDR3 is TGTGCCAGCAGTGAACTAGCGGGCGCTAGCACAGATACGCAGTATTTT.

The chain uses TRBV3-1 (or the pseudogene TRBV3-2) and TRBJ1-2; 8 nucleotides agree with TRBD1. Germline assignment: CDR1 LGHDT and CDR2 YNNKEL (reference sequence). The CDR3 length is 15 residues. The junction had 7 bases not matched to a gene; V was cut back by 4 bases and J by 3 bases. CDR3 coding DNA: TGTGCCAGCAGCCTCGGACAGGGTCGGGACTATGGCTACACCTTC. Translation gives CASSLGQGRDYGYTF.

The CDR3 region has the DNA TGTGCCACCAGCAGAGAGGTCGGGATAAACTATGGCTACACCTTC. It is translated as CATSREVGINYGYTF. V and J are TRBV15 and TRBJ1-2; D is undetermined. This CDR3 comprises 15 residues. V lost 0 bases and J lost 2, with 10 bases in between. Per the germline V gene, CDR1 is LNHNV and CDR2 is YYDKDF (reference sequence).

This rearrangement joins TRBV7-9 to TRBJ1-4; D gene unclear. The CDR3 runs to 15 residues. Germline V gene data show CDR1 as SEHNR and CDR2 as FQNEAQ (reference sequence). V was pared by 4 bases and J by 5 bases, with 14 bases between. CDR3 sequence: CASSSNPGRNEKLFF. CDR3 coding DNA: TGTGCCAGCAGCTCGAACCCCGGGAGGAATGAAAAACTGTTTTTT.